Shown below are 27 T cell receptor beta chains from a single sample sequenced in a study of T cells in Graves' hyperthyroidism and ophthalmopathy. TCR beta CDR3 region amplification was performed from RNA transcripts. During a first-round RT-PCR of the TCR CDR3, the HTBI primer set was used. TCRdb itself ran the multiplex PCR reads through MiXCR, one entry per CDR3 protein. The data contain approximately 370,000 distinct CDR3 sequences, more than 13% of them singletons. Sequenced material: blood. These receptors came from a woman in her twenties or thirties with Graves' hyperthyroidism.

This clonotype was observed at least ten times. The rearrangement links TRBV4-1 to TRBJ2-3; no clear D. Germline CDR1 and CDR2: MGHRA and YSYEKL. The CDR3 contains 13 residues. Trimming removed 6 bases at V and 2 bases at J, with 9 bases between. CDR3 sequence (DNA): TGCGCCAGCAGAGAGCCTTTCACAGATACGCAGTATTTT. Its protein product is CASREPFTDTQYF.

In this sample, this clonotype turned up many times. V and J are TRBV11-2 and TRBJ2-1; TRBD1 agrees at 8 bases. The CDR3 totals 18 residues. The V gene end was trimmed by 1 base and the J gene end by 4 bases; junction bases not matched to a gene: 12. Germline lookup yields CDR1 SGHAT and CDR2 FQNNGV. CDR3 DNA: TGTGCCAGCAGCTTAGGTCGGACAGGGCAGGTAGTTTACAATGAGCAGTTCTTC. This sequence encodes CASSLGRTGQVVYNEQFF. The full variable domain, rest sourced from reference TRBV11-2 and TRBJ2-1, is EAGVAQSPRYKIIEKRQSVAFWCNPISGHATLYWYQQILGQGPKLLIQFQNNGVVDDSQLPKDRFSAERLKGVDSTLKIQPAKLEDSAVYLCASSLGRTGQVVYNEQFFGPGTRLTVL.

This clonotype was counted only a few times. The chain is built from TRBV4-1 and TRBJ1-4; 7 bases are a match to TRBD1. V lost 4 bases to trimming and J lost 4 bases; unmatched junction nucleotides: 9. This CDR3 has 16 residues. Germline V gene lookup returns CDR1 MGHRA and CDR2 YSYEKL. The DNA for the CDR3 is TGCGCCAGCAGCCGGGCGGCAGGGGGATATAATGAAAAACTGTTTTTT. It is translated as CASSRAAGGYNEKLFF.

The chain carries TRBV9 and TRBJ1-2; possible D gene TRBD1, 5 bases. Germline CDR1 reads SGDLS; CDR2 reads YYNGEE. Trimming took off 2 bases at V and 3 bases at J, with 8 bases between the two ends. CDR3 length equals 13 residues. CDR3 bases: TGTGCCAGCAGCGTGGGAGGGGACTATGGCTACACCTTC. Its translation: CASSVGGDYGYTF.

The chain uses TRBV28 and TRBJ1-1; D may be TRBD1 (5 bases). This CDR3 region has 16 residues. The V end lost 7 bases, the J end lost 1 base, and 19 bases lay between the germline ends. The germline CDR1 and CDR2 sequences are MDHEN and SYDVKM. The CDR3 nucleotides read TGTGCCAGCAAAGGCCCTCGGACAAGCAGGAACACTGAAGCTTTCTTT. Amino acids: CASKGPRTSRNTEAFF.

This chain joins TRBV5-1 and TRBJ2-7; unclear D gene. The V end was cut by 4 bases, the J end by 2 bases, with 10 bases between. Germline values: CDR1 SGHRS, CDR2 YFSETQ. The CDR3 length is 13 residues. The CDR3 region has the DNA TGCGCCAGCAGCACAAGACCAACCTACGAGCAGTACTTC. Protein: CASSTRPTYEQYF.

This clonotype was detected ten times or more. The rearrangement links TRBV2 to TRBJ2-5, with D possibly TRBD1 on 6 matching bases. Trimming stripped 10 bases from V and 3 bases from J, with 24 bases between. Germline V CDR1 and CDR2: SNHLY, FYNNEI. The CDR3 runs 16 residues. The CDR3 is CAMRAYRVTFEETQYF. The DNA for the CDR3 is TGTGCCATGCGGGCTTACAGGGTTACTTTTGAAGAGACCCAGTACTTC.

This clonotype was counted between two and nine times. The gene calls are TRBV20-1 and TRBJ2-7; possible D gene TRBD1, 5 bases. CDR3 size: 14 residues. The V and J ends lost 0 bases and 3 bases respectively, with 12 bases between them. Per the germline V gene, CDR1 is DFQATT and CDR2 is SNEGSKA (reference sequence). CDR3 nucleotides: TGCAGTGCTAGAGATCGACAGTTATACTACGAGCAGTACTTC. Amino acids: CSARDRQLYYEQYF.

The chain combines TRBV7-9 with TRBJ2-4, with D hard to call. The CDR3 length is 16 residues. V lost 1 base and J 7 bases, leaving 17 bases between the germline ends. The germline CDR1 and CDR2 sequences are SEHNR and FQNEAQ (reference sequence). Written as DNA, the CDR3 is TGTGCCAGCAGCTTAGTTGGACCTTCTCCCGCGAACATTCAGTACTTC. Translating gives CASSLVGPSPANIQYF. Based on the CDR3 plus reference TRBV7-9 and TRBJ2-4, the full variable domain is DTGVSQNPRHKITKRGQNVTFRCDPISEHNRLYWYRQTLGQGPEFLTYFQNEAQLEKSRLLSDRFSAERPKGSFSTLEIQRTEQGDSAMYLCASSLVGPSPANIQYFGAGTRLSVL.

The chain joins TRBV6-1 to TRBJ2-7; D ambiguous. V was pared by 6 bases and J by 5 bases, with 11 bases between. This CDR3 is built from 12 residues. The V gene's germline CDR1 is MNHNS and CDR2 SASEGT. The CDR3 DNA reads TGTGCCAGCAGCCGAATCGGTGACGAGCAGTACTTC. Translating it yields CASSRIGDEQYF.

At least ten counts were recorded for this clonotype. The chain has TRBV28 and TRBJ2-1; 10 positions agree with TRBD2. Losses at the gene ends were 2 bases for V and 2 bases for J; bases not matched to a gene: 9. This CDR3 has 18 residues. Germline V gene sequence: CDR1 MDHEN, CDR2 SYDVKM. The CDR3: CASSLRTSGTSAYNEQFF. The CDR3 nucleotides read TGTGCCAGCAGTTTAAGGACCTCCGGGACTAGCGCCTACAATGAGCAGTTCTTC.

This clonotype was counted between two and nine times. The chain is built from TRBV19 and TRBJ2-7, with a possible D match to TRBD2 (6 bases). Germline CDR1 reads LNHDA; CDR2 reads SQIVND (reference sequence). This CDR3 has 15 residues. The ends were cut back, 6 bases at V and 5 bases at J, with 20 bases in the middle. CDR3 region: CASRRLGLLGDEQYF. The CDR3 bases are TGTGCCAGTAGACGACTAGGGCTGCTGGGGGACGAGCAGTACTTC.

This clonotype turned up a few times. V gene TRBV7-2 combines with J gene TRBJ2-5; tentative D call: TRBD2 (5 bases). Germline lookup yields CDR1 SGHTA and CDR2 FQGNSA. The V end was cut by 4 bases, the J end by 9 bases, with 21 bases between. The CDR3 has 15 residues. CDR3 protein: CASSSGSYRRGSQYF. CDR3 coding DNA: TGTGCCAGCAGCTCCGGGTCATACCGGAGAGGGTCCCAGTACTTC. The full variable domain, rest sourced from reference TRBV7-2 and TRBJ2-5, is GAGVSQSPSNKVTEKGKDVELRCDPISGHTALYWYRQSLGQGLEFLIYFQGNSAPDKSGLPSDRFSAERTGGSVSTLTIQRTQQEDSAVYLCASSSGSYRRGSQYFGPGTRLLVL.

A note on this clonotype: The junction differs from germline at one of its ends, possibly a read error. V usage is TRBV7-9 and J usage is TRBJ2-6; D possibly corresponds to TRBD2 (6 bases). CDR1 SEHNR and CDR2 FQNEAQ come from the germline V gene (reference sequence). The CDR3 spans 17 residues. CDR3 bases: TGTGCCAGCAGCCCTAAGCAGAGGGACTCTGGGGCCAACGTCCCGACTTTC. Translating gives CASSPKQRDSGANVPTF.

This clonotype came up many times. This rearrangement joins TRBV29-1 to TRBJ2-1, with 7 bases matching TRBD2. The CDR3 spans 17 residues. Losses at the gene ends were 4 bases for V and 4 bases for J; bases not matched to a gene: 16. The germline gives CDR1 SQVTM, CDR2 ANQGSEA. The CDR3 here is CSVGGGASGSFYNEQFF. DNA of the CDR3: TGCAGCGTTGGGGGTGGGGCTAGCGGAAGCTTTTACAATGAGCAGTTCTTC.

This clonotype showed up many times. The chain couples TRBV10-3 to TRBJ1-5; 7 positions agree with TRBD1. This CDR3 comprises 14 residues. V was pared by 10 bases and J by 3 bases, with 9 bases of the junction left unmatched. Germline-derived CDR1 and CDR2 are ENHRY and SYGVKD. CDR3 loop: CATGGQAHNQPQHF. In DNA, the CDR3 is TGTGCCACCGGCGGACAGGCGCACAATCAGCCCCAGCATTTT.

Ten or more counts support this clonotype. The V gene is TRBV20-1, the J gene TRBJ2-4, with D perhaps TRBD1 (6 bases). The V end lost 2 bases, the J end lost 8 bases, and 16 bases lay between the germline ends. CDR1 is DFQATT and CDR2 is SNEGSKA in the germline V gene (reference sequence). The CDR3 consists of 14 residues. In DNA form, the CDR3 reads TGCAGTGCTAGACCAGGGGAACGGCCAGACATTCAGTACTTC. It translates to CSARPGERPDIQYF.

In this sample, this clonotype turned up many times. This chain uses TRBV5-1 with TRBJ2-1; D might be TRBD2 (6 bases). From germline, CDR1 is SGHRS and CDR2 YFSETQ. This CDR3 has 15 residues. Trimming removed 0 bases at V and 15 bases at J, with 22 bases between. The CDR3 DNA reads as TGCGCCAGCAGCTTGGCACTAGCAGTGTATTCCGAGTGGTTCTTC. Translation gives CASSLALAVYSEWFF.

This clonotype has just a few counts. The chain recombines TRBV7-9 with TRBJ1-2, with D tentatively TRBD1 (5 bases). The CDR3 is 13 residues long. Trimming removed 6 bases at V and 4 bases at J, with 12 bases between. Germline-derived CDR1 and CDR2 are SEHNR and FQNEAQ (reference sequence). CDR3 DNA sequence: TGTGCCAGCAGGGTCGACAGTTCCTATGGCTACACCTTC. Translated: CASRVDSSYGYTF.

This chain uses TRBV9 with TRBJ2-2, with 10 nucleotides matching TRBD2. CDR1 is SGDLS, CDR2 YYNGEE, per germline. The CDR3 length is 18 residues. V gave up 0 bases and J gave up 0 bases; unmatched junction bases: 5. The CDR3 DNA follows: TGTGCCAGCAGCGTAGCAGCGGGAGGGGTGACGAACACCGGGGAGCTGTTTTTT. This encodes CASSVAAGGVTNTGELFF. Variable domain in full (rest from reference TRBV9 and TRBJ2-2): DSGVTQTPKHLITATGQRVTLRCSPRSGDLSVYWYQQSLDQGLQFLIQYYNGEERAKGNILERFSAQQFPDLHSELNLSSLELGDSALYFCASSVAAGGVTNTGELFFGEGSRLTVL.

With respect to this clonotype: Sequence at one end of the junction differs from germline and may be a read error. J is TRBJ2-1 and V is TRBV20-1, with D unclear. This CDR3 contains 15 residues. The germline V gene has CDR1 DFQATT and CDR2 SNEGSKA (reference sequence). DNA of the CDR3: TGCAGTGCGAGAGGCTCTCCCAAAGATGGGAATGAGCAGTTCTTC. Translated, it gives CSARGSPKDGNEQFF.

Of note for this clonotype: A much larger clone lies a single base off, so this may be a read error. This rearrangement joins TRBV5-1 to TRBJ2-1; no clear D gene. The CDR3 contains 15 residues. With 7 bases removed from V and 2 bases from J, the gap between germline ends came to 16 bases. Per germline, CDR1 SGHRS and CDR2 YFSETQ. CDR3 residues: CASASMSSPYNEQFF. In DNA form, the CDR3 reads TGCGCCAGCGCCAGCATGAGCAGCCCCTACAATGAGCAGTTCTTC.

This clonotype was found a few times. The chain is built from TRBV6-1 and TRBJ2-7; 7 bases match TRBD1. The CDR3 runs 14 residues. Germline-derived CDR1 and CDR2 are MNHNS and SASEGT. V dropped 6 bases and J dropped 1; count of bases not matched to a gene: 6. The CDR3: CASRFGDSSYEQYF. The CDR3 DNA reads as TGTGCCAGCAGATTTGGGGACAGTTCCTACGAGCAGTACTTC.

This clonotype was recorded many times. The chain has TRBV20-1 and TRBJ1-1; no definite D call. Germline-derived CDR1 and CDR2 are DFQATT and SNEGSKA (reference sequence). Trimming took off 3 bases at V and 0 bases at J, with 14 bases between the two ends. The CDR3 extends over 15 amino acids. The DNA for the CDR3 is TGCAGTGCTAGGATAGCCGGACTCATGAACACTGAAGCTTTCTTT. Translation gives CSARIAGLMNTEAFF.

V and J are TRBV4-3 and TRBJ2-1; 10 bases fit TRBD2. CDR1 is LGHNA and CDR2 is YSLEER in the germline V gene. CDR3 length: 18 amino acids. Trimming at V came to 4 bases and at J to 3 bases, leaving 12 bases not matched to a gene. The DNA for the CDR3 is TGCGCCAGCAGCCCCCGGGTATTCGGGACTAGCGTCTACAATGAGCAGTTCTTC. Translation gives CASSPRVFGTSVYNEQFF.

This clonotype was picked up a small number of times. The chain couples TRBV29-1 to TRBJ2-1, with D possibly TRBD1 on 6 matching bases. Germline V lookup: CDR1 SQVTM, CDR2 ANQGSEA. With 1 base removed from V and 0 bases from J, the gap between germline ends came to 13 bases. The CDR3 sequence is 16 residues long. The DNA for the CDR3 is TGCAGCGTTGAAGCTTCTGACAGGTCCTCCTACAATGAGCAGTTCTTC. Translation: CSVEASDRSSYNEQFF.

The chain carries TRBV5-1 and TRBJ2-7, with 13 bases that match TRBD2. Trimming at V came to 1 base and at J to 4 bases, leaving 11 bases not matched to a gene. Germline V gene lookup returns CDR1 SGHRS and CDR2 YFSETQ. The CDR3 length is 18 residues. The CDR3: CASSLMGLAGPISYEQYF. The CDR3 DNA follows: TGCGCCAGCAGCTTGATGGGACTAGCGGGACCGATCTCGTACGAGCAGTACTTC.